The clone carrying this T cell receptor beta chain was seen ten or more times. Its antigen is unidentified. This sample is part of a study of T cells in Graves' hyperthyroidism and ophthalmopathy. The hyperthyroidism patients had all been newly diagnosed, and their disease duration was under 2 months. Their ages ranged from 18 to 65 years. Diagnoses rested on clinical symptoms, serum thyroxine and TRAb, thyroid ultrasound and orbital computed tomography. TCR beta CDR3 regions were amplified from RNA. When the TCR CDR3 underwent first-round RT-PCR, the HTBI primer set was used. TCRdb passed the multiplex PCR reads through MiXCR, listing each CDR3 protein once. There are around 340,000 distinct CDR3 sequences in the sample; 16% occur only once, and around 33% lies in the top ten. Trimming removed 1 base at V and 5 bases at J, with 6 bases between. This CDR3 comprises 13 residues. Germline CDR1 reads SGHAT; CDR2 reads FQNNGV.

Overall study results and limits: Ophthalmopathy onset followed model prediction by a median about six months. The blood repertoire included most of the expanded thyroid clonotypes above 0.001.

The rearrangement uses TRBV11-2 and TRBJ2-1, with no clear D. The material sequenced was blood. This TCR was recovered from a man aged 25-45 years with Graves' hyperthyroidism. CDR3 sequence: CASSLVSDNEQFF. CDR3 nucleotides: TGTGCCAGCAGCTTAGTTTCCGACAATGAGCAGTTCTTC.